Each of the 21 T cell receptor beta chains below was sequenced from the same sample in a study of cytomegalovirus exposure and HLA in healthy donors. Amplification used 60 Vbeta primers and 13 Jbeta primers. Assay used: immunoSEQ multiplex PCR; TCRdb lists only in-frame clones, some missing. The data contain tens of thousands of clones, roughly 69% of them seen just once; the ten biggest clones take up about 7%. What was sequenced was PBMCs. These receptors were taken from a man aged 30-40 years in good health and CMV-seronegative.

This chain connects TRBV10-1 to TRBJ2-5; tentatively, D is TRBD1 (6 bases). Trimming removed 5 bases from V and 2 bases from J, with 9 bases in between. The CDR3 spans 13 residues. Germline V gene sequence: CDR1 WNHNN, CDR2 SYGVQD (reference sequence). DNA for the CDR3: TGCGCCAGCAGTTCAGGGACACAAGAGACCCAGTACTTC. Its translation: CASSSGTQETQYF.

V usage is TRBV27 and J usage is TRBJ2-7, with 7 nucleotides matching TRBD2. This CDR3 is 12 amino acids long. The germline gives CDR1 MNHEY, CDR2 SMNVEV (reference sequence). The ends lost 4 bases at V and 6 bases at J; junction bases unmatched: 3. The CDR3 protein is CASSYGEGEQYF. The CDR3, as DNA: TGTGCCAGCAGTTATGGGGAGGGCGAGCAGTACTTC.

The genes are TRBV4-2 and TRBJ2-3; a possible D gene is TRBD2 (6 bases). Germline V CDR1 and CDR2: LGHNA, YNFKEQ. The CDR3 has 15 amino acids. V lost 1 base and J lost 4, with 12 bases in between. Here the CDR3 DNA reads TGTGCCAGCAGCCAAGCGGGAGTGGAGGCAGATACGCAGTATTTT. Its translation is CASSQAGVEADTQYF.

This clone appeared a few times. The CDR3 sequence is CASSLDRGREKLFF. The DNA of the CDR3 is TGTGCCAGCAGTTTGGACAGGGGTAGAGAAAAACTGTTTTTT. This sequence joins TRBV28 and TRBJ1-4; TRBD1 matches 9 bases. CDR3 length: 14 residues. The V and J ends lost 3 bases and 8 bases, in that order; junction bases with no gene match: 4. The germline V gene encodes CDR1 MDHEN and CDR2 SYDVKM. The full variable domain, in which reference TRBV28 and TRBJ1-4 provide the parts outside the CDR3, is DVKVTQSSRYLVKRTGEKVFLECVQDMDHENMFWYRQDPGLGLRLIYFSYDVKMKEKGDIPEGYSVSREKKERFSLILESASTNQTSMYLCASSLDRGREKLFFGSGTQLSVL.

The chain has TRBV18 and TRBJ2-5, with 7 bases identical to TRBD1. The CDR3 is 14 residues long. CDR1 is KGHSH, CDR2 LQKENI, per germline. Trimming took 2 bases from V and 3 from J; bases not matched to a gene: 3. The CDR3 coding sequence is TGTGCCAGCTCACCATACACAGGGGAAGAGACCCAGTACTTC. This codes for CASSPYTGEETQYF.

The chain employs TRBV4-1 and TRBJ2-2; tentative D call: TRBD2 (5 bases). The CDR3 is made up of 15 amino acids. V dropped 1 base and J dropped 9 bases, with 15 bases sitting between them. Germline assignment: CDR1 MGHRA and CDR2 YSYEKL. CDR3 residues: CASSQVRGTKRELFF. The CDR3 DNA reads as TGCGCCAGCAGCCAAGTCCGGGGAACTAAGAGGGAGCTGTTTTTT.

The genes are TRBV6-5 and TRBJ1-1; the match to TRBD1 covers 7 bases. Per the germline V gene, CDR1 is MNHEY and CDR2 is SVGAGI. The CDR3 has 13 residues. J was trimmed by 3 bases and V by 7 bases; bases with no gene match: 5. CDR3 nucleotide sequence: TGTGCCAGCATCAAAAGGGGGCACACTGAAGCTTTCTTT. Its translation: CASIKRGHTEAFF.

The chain is built from TRBV5-1 and TRBJ2-1; 9 nucleotides align to TRBD2. CDR3 length: 17 amino acids. CDR1 and CDR2 from the germline V gene are SGHRS and YFSETQ. Trimming took 0 bases from V and 10 from J; bases not matched to a gene: 14. In DNA form, the CDR3 reads TGCGCCAGCAGCTTGGCCATTGACAGCGGGGGGCTTCAGGAGCAGTTCTTC. It is translated as CASSLAIDSGGLQEQFF.

The CDR3 spells CASSRDSPEKLFF. DNA of the CDR3: TGTGCCAGTAGTAGGGACAGTCCTGAAAAACTGTTTTTT. The chain carries TRBV19 and TRBJ1-4, with 7 bases aligning to TRBD1. Germline lookup yields CDR1 LNHDA and CDR2 SQIVND (reference sequence). J lost 7 bases, V lost 4 bases, and 3 bases had no gene match. This CDR3 has 13 residues. Variable domain in full (rest from reference TRBV19 and TRBJ1-4): DGGITQSPKYLFRKEGQNVTLSCEQNLNHDAMYWYRQDPGQGLRLIYYSQIVNDFQKGDIAEGYSVSREKKESFPLTVTSAQKNPTAFYLCASSRDSPEKLFFGSGTQLSVL.

This chain joins TRBV5-1 and TRBJ1-1; 12 nucleotides line up with TRBD1. This CDR3 has 14 amino acids. The J segment lost 4 bases and the V segment lost 10 bases, leaving 8 bases of the junction unmatched. Germline CDR1 and CDR2: SGHRS and YFSETQ. This CDR3 reads CASRGQGASTEAFF. CDR3 DNA: TGCGCCTCACGGGGACAGGGGGCTTCCACTGAAGCTTTCTTT.

V gene TRBV4-1 combines with J gene TRBJ2-5; D not certain. This CDR3 has 12 residues. The ends were cut back, 0 bases at V and 4 bases at J, with 3 bases in the middle. Germline CDR1 reads MGHRA; CDR2 reads YSYEKL. The CDR3 loop is CASSQDLETQYF. The CDR3 DNA reads as TGCGCCAGCAGCCAAGATCTAGAGACCCAGTACTTC.

This chain uses TRBV29-1 with TRBJ1-5, with 7 bases lining up with TRBD1. From germline, CDR1 is SQVTM and CDR2 ANQGSEA. This CDR3 contains 12 residues. V was clipped by 2 bases and J by 5 bases; unmatched bases: 0. In DNA, the CDR3 is TGCAGCGTTGAAACAGGGGATCAGCCCCAGCATTTT. Translating gives CSVETGDQPQHF.

This clone showed up just a few times. The rearrangement joins TRBV5-6 to TRBJ1-1; no definite D call. V was clipped by 0 bases and J by 1 base, with 4 bases between them. This CDR3 spans 13 amino acids. CDR1 and CDR2 (germline): SGHDT, YYEEEE. The CDR3 protein is CASSLDRNTEAFF. CDR3 bases: TGTGCCAGCAGCTTGGACAGGAACACTGAAGCTTTCTTT.

The chain combines TRBV29-1 with TRBJ1-1, with D possibly being TRBD1 (5 bases). V lost 8 bases and J 1 base, leaving 20 bases between the germline ends. This CDR3 region has 15 residues. The germline CDR1 and CDR2 sequences are SQVTM and ANQGSEA. The CDR3: CSHTRTNPANTEAFF. CDR3 sequence (DNA): TGCAGCCACACACGGACAAACCCGGCGAACACTGAAGCTTTCTTT.

This clone occurred a few times. The chain employs TRBV6-5 and TRBJ1-2; 10 nucleotides match TRBD1. The junction had 5 bases not matched to a gene; V was cut back by 0 bases and J by 7 bases. Germline CDR1 is MNHEY and CDR2 is SVGAGI. The CDR3 has 15 amino acids. The CDR3, as DNA: TGTGCCAGCAGTTACTCACGACAGGGGGCAGGTGGCTACACCTTC. Amino acids: CASSYSRQGAGGYTF.

The chain employs TRBV6-1 and TRBJ2-7, with TRBD1 as a possible D gene (5 bases). Germline values: CDR1 MNHNS, CDR2 SASEGT. Trimming removed 6 bases at V and 3 bases at J, with 12 bases between. This CDR3 has 13 residues. DNA for the CDR3: TGTGCCAGCAGCGTCGGACAAAGCTACGAGCAGTACTTC. It translates to CASSVGQSYEQYF.

This clone turned up a few times. This chain links TRBV4-2 with TRBJ1-5; 7 nucleotides match TRBD1. Trimming at V came to 4 bases and at J to 4 bases, leaving 7 bases not matched to a gene. The CDR3 runs to 15 residues. Looked up from germline, CDR1 is LGHNA and CDR2 is YNFKEQ. CDR3 in DNA: TGTGCCAGCAGCCCACCGGGACAGACAAATCAGCCCCAGCATTTT. Its translation is CASSPPGQTNQPQHF.

The J gene is TRBJ1-4, the V gene TRBV4-3; weak D call: TRBD1 (6 bases). The V gene's germline CDR1 is LGHNA and CDR2 YSLEER. V lost 0 bases, J lost 3 bases, and 14 bases lay in between. The CDR3 has 17 residues. The CDR3 is CASSQDARGGSNEKLFF. The CDR3 nucleotides are TGCGCCAGCAGCCAAGATGCCAGGGGAGGGTCTAATGAAAAACTGTTTTTT.

V gene TRBV13 combines with J gene TRBJ2-1; D gene uncertain. This CDR3 has 11 residues. V was trimmed by 0 bases and J by 9 bases, leaving 3 bases between them. The germline CDR1 and CDR2 sequences are PRHDT and FYEKMQ (reference sequence). As DNA, the CDR3 is TGTGCCAGCAGCTTAGGAGCTGAGCAGTTCTTC. It yields the protein CASSLGAEQFF.

The chain carries TRBV15 and TRBJ2-7; the D gene is possibly TRBD1 (6 bases). Trimming took off 5 bases at V and 1 base at J, with 18 bases between the two ends. The CDR3 spans 16 residues. Germline assignment: CDR1 LNHNV and CDR2 YYDKDF (reference sequence). The CDR3 DNA reads TGTGCCACCAGCCCCGTAATTACAGGGATGTCCTACGAGCAGTACTTC. It encodes CATSPVITGMSYEQYF.

The rearrangement uses TRBV6-1 and TRBJ2-7, with 12 bases matching TRBD2. The V gene's germline CDR1 is MNHNS and CDR2 SASEGT. V gave up 3 bases and J gave up 3 bases; unmatched junction bases: 3. This CDR3 is built from 15 residues. The CDR3 region has the DNA TGTGCCAGCAGTGAGACGACTAGCGGGAGCTACGAGCAGTACTTC. Protein product: CASSETTSGSYEQYF.